The 23 T cell receptor delta chains presented below share a single source sample, sequenced in a study of gamma delta lymphoproliferative disorders and STAT genes. With CATT, TCRdb re-called clones from the multiplex PCR reads. The table has under 5,000 delta-chain clones, 0.9% to 1.1% seen once. Genomic DNA from isolated PBMCs served as the sequencing template. The sequenced sample consisted of blood. The receptor source for this set is a human donor in good health.

This clone has just a few counts. This is likely an artifact of a read error, given a far larger clone one base away. Other DNA sequences from this sample encode an identical CDR3 as well. CDR3 amino acids: CAASATPVLGENTDKLIF. As DNA, the CDR3 is TGTGCAGCAAGCGCAACCCCCGTACTAGGGGAAAACACCGATAAACTCATCTTT. The gene calls are TRAV29/DV5 and TRDJ1; TRDD3 might be the D (5 bases). The V end lost 0 bases, the J end lost 0 bases, and 21 bases lay between the germline ends. The CDR3 loop spans 18 amino acids. Germline V CDR1 and CDR2: NSMFDY, ISSIKDK.

As for this clone: The protein TCRdb gives is from a much larger clone and does not agree with this DNA's translation at residue 3, likely a read error; the protein shown here comes from the DNA. V gene TRDV1 combines with J gene TRDJ1; the match to TRDD3 covers 9 bases. The V gene end was trimmed by 10 bases and the J gene end by 3 bases; junction bases not matched to a gene: 18. The germline V gene has CDR1 TSWWSYY and CDR2 QGS. The CDR3 loop spans 17 amino acids. CDR3 in amino acids: CAPAGGEGDTGADKLIF. The CDR3 DNA sequence: TGTGCTCCTGCGGGAGGAGAGGGGGATACTGGCGCCGATAAACTCATCTTT.

This clone is categorized as medium-sized. The same CDR3 arises from other DNA sequences in this sample as well. The J gene is TRDJ1, the V gene TRDV2, with 8 positions matching TRDD3. After removal of 1 base from V and 2 bases from J, the junction contained 23 bases not matched to a gene. Germline CDR1 GEAIGNYY, CDR2 EKD. The CDR3 sequence is 21 residues long. CDR3 region: CACDTLLKGGKLGVQTDKLIF. CDR3 bases: TGTGCCTGTGACACTCTTCTCAAAGGAGGAAAACTGGGGGTCCAGACCGATAAACTCATCTTT.

This clone counts as medium-sized. The CDR3, as DNA: TGTGCTCTTGGGGCCCCCCTCTTCCTACGCTGGAGGGGGACACGACCGGACGATAAACTCATCTTT. Residues: CALGAPLFLRWRGTRPDDKLIF. This chain uses TRDV1 with TRDJ1; 8 bases are shared with TRDD2. Trimming took 4 bases from V and 4 from J; bases not matched to a gene: 29. The CDR3 is 22 residues long. The germline V gene has CDR1 TSWWSYY and CDR2 QGS.

Judged by abundance, this clone is medium-sized (0.01 to 0.1%). Other DNA sequences of this sample code for an identical CDR3. The chain couples TRDV1 to TRDJ1, with TRDD3 matching over 7 bases. The V gene's germline CDR1 is TSWWSYY and CDR2 QGS. V lost 4 bases and J lost 0; bases outside the gene matches: 17. The CDR3 loop spans 19 amino acids. For the CDR3, the DNA is TGTGCTCTTGGGGGCCTTCAATTCTTCTGGGGGTCGTACACCGATAAACTCATCTTT. Residues: CALGGLQFFWGSYTDKLIF.

This clone counts as medium-sized. Additional DNA sequences in this sample encode the identical CDR3. The chain joins TRDV2 to TRDJ3; TRDD3 agrees at 10 bases. The germline V gene has CDR1 GEAIGNYY and CDR2 EKD. This CDR3 is 22 amino acids long. After removal of 0 bases from V and 0 bases from J, the junction contained 13 bases not matched to a gene. CDR3 coding DNA: TGTGCCTGTGACACCCTCTTTTTACTGGGGGATGAAAGCTCCTGGGACACCCGACAGATGTTTTTC. Translation: CACDTLFLLGDESSWDTRQMFF.

This clone has more than one count but fewer than ten. Given a far larger clone just one base away, this is likely a sequencing read error. The chain recombines TRDV2 with TRDJ1; no clear D. The V end was cut by 5 bases, the J end by 4 bases, with 16 bases between. CDR1 is GEAIGNYY and CDR2 is EKD in the germline V gene. The CDR3 length is 14 residues. CDR3 residues: CACGPVQDVDKLIF. CDR3 nucleotide sequence: TGTGCCTGTGGCCCCGTCCAGGATGTCGATAAACTCATCTTT.

This clone is judged large. In the same sample, other DNA sequences code for this CDR3. The chain uses TRDV2 and TRDJ1; unclear D gene. The germline gives CDR1 GEAIGNYY, CDR2 EKD. The CDR3 is made up of 14 amino acids. V gave up 1 base and J gave up 0 bases, with 8 bases separating them. CDR3 residues: CACDTLMNTDKLIF. The CDR3 DNA follows: TGTGCCTGTGACACTCTGATGAACACCGATAAACTCATCTTT.

A few counts support this clone. A much bigger clone sits one base away, suggesting this may be a read error. This chain joins TRDV1 and TRDJ1; TRDD2 aligns across 9 bases. The V gene end was trimmed by 4 bases and the J gene end by 0 bases; junction bases not matched to a gene: 42. Germline loops: CDR1 TSWWSYY, CDR2 QGS. The CDR3 loop spans 28 amino acids. CDR3: CALGGPPSYGYWPIRAIDKYPYTDKLIF. The CDR3 region has the DNA TGTGCTCTTGGGGGTCCGCCTTCCTACGGATACTGGCCAATTAGAGCGATCGACAAATACCCGTACACCGATAAACTCATCTTT.

Remarks on this clone: This sequence is one base from a far larger clone and is likely a read error. The gene calls are TRDV2 and TRDJ1; the match to TRDD3 covers 10 bases. Germline trimming cut 5 bases from V and 4 bases from J; bases unmatched to any gene: 24. Looked up from germline, CDR1 is GEAIGNYY and CDR2 is EKD. The length of the CDR3 is 20 residues. CDR3 coding DNA: TGTGCCTGTGGCACTCTTCTGAAGTCGGGGGATACGGAGCGTGGCGATAAACTCATCTTT. Amino acid sequence: CACGTLLKSGDTERGDKLIF.

There are a few counts of this clone. TCRdb attributes to this sequence the protein of a much larger clone, which differs from the DNA translation at residue 13; a read error is likely, and the protein displayed is translated from the DNA. The chain couples TRDV3 to TRDJ1, with D perhaps TRDD2 or TRDD3 (7 bases each). This CDR3 contains 18 residues. CDR1 is TVYSNPD, CDR2 GDNSRS, per germline (reference sequence). The chain's CDR3 is CASYVWGTVGWSADKLIF. In DNA form, the CDR3 reads TGTGCTTCCTACGTATGGGGGACGGTGGGATGGTCCGCCGATAAACTCATCTTT.

This clone showed up just a few times. A read error is the likely source, as a far larger clone sits one nucleotide away. The identical CDR3 is also encoded by other nucleotide sequences in the sample. This chain links TRDV2 with TRDJ1, with 8 bases identical to TRDD3. The CDR3 consists of 17 residues. Germline V gene sequence: CDR1 GEAIGNYY, CDR2 EKD. The CDR3 loop reads CACDIIGGFVRADKLIF. The DNA for the CDR3 is TGTGCCTGTGACATAATTGGGGGATTCGTGAGGGCCGATAAGCTCATCTTT.

This clone was counted between two and nine times. TCRdb attributes to this sequence the protein of a much larger clone, which differs from the DNA translation at residue 7; a read error is likely, and the protein displayed is translated from the DNA. The gene calls are TRAV29/DV5 and TRDJ1; 13 nucleotides agree with TRDD3. The CDR3 is 22 residues long. After removal of 0 bases from V and 2 bases from J, the junction contained 22 bases not matched to a gene. Germline CDR1 NSMFDY, CDR2 ISSIKDK. The CDR3 DNA reads as TGTGCAGCAAGCGGATCTTCTGGGTACTGGGGGATACGGGTGATTAAGACCGATAAACTCATCTTT. It yields the protein CAASGSSGYWGIRVIKTDKLIF.

This clone was counted a few times. It is likely a read error: a sequence one base away is far more abundant. Other nucleotide sequences in the sample specify the same CDR3. This chain connects TRDV2 to TRDJ1, with D maybe TRDD3 (6 bases). The CDR3 totals 19 residues. The germline CDR1 and CDR2 sequences are GEAIGNYY and EKD. The CDR3 is CACDTVKTGTGSSNDKLIF. The CDR3, as DNA: TGTGCCTGTGACACCGTAAAGACGGGAACTGGGTCGTCAAACGATAAGCTCATCTTT.

By sample share, this clone is large. Different DNA sequences within this sample yield the same CDR3. The chain is built from TRDV2 and TRDJ1; 10 positions match TRDD3. This CDR3 has 18 amino acids. Trimming cost V 0 bases and J 0 bases; bases outside gene matches: 9. Germline V gene sequence: CDR1 GEAIGNYY, CDR2 EKD. The CDR3 sequence: CACDTLLGDPKNTDKLIF. DNA for the CDR3: TGTGCCTGTGACACCTTACTGGGGGATCCCAAAAACACCGATAAACTCATCTTT.

Comment on this clone: The translation of this DNA and the TCRdb protein of a much larger clone differ at residue 16, probably owing to a read error; the protein shown here is translated from the DNA. The rearrangement joins TRDV2 to TRDJ1, with 9 positions matching TRDD3. The CDR3 runs 18 residues. The germline CDR1 and CDR2 sequences are GEAIGNYY and EKD. Written as DNA, the CDR3 is TGTGCCTGTGACACGGTAAGGGGGATACAAGAGGAGGGCGATAAACCCATCTTT. As protein: CACDTVRGIQEEGDKPIF.

By proportion, this clone is medium-sized. The rearrangement links TRDV1 to TRDJ1; 10 bases agree with TRDD3. The CDR3 consists of 21 residues. Germline assignment: CDR1 TSWWSYY and CDR2 QGS. The trim removed 5 bases at V and 0 bases at J, leaving 21 bases unmatched. The CDR3 loop is CALGQHLANWGIGSYTDKLIF. The CDR3 bases are TGTGCTCTTGGGCAACACCTCGCCAACTGGGGGATCGGTTCCTACACCGATAAACTCATCTTT.

This clone was seen a few times. The TCRdb record carries a much larger clone's protein, which differs from this DNA's translation at residue 6; a read error is the likely cause, and the protein listed here is the DNA translation. This chain links TRDV2 with TRDJ1; 7 bases align to TRDD3. The V gene's germline CDR1 is GEAIGNYY and CDR2 EKD. CDR3 length: 16 residues. The J segment lost 1 base and the V segment lost 0 bases, leaving 7 bases of the junction unmatched. CDR3 bases: TGTGCCTGTGACACCGCAGGATACGCGGCCACCGATAAACTCATCTTT. Translated: CACDTAGYAATDKLIF.

For this clone: TCRdb attributes to this sequence the protein of a much larger clone, which differs from the DNA translation at residue 15; a read error is likely, and the protein displayed is translated from the DNA. This sequence joins TRDV3 and TRDJ1; 8 bases fit TRDD3. The germline CDR1 and CDR2 sequences are TVYSNPD and GDNSRS (reference sequence). This CDR3 contains 18 residues. The CDR3 region is CAFPFRLPWGYHSDRLIF. DNA of the CDR3: TGTGCCTTTCCCTTCCGACTCCCCTGGGGATACCATTCCGATAGACTCATCTTT. Complete variable domain (other parts from reference TRDV3 and TRDJ1): CDKVTQSSPDQTVASGSEVVLLCTYDTVYSNPDLFWYRIRPDYSFQFVFYGDNSRSEGADFTQGRFSVKHILTQKAFHLVISPVRTEDSATYYCAFPFRLPWGYHSDRLIFGKGTRVTVEP.

In the case of this clone: The TCRdb record carries a much larger clone's protein, which differs from this DNA's translation at residue 9; a read error is the likely cause, and the protein listed here is the DNA translation. The genes are TRDV2 and TRDJ3; 11 nucleotides agree with TRDD3. Looked up from germline, CDR1 is GEAIGNYY and CDR2 is EKD. V shed 2 bases and J 0 bases; nucleotides not matched to a gene: 2. This CDR3 spans 18 amino acids. This chain's CDR3 is CACDMGDTHSWDTRQMFF. In DNA, the CDR3 is TGTGCCTGTGACATGGGGGATACGCACTCCTGGGACACCCGACAGATGTTTTTC.

This clone showed up just a few times. This DNA's translation and the protein TCRdb lists, from a much larger clone, do not match at residue 3, likely due to a read error; the protein shown is translated from the DNA. J is TRDJ1 and V is TRDV1; perhaps TRDD3 as D (5 bases). The V gene's germline CDR1 is TSWWSYY and CDR2 QGS. CDR3 length: 15 amino acids. In DNA, the CDR3 is TGTGCTCGTGGGGAACTGTCTACGAGGGCCGATAAACTCATCTTT. As protein: CARGELSTRADKLIF.

Concerning this clone: Given a far larger clone just one base away, this is likely a sequencing read error. At the DNA level, this CDR3 is encoded by other sequences in the same sample as well. This chain uses TRDV1 with TRDJ1; 8 positions match TRDD3. Germline V lookup: CDR1 TSWWSYY, CDR2 QGS. This CDR3 is 24 amino acids long. The CDR3 DNA is TGCGCTCTTGGGGAGCCACCTACGCCCCTACTGGGGGTCACACTAGGCATGTACACCGATAAACTCATCTTT. It yields the protein CALGEPPTPLLGVTLGMYTDKLIF.

Turning to this clone: The protein given by TCRdb reflects a much larger clone and differs at residue 9 from this DNA's translation, likely from a read error; the protein shown is the DNA's translation. The rearrangement links TRDV1 to TRDJ1, with 13 bases aligning to TRDD3. Germline CDR1 and CDR2: TSWWSYY and QGS. V lost 1 base to trimming and J lost 5 bases; unmatched junction nucleotides: 22. There are 22 residues in the CDR3. The CDR3 coding sequence is TGTGCTCTTGGGGAACCCCCCCCCTCCCCGTTTACTGGGGGATACGGCAGAGATAAACTCATCTTT. The encoded protein is CALGEPPPSPFTGGYGRDKLIF.